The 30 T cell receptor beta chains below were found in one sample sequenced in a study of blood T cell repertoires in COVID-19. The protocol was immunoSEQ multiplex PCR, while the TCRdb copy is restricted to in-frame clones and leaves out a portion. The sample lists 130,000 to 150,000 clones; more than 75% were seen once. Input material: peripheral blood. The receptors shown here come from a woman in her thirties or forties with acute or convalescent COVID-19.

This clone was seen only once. The CDR3 region has the DNA TGTGCCAGCAACCCGGGACTAGGAGGGCCTGAGCAGTTCTTC. Translation: CASNPGLGGPEQFF. The chain uses TRBV27 and TRBJ2-1; 8 bases are a match to TRBD2. The CDR3 covers 14 residues. V shed 7 bases and J 9 bases; nucleotides not matched to a gene: 11. Germline assignment: CDR1 MNHEY and CDR2 SMNVEV (reference sequence).

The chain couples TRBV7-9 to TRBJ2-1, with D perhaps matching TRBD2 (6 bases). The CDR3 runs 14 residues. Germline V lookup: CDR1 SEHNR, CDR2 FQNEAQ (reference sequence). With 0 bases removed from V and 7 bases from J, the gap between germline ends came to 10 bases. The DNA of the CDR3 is TGTGCCAGCAGCTTAGCGTACCGGGGGAATGAGCAGTTCTTC. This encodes CASSLAYRGNEQFF.

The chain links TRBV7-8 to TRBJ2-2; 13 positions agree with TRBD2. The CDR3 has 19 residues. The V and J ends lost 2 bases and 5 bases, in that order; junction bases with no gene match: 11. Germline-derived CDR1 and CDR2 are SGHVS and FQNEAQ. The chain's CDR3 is CASSLTGLAGVVGTGELFF. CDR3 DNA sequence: TGTGCCAGCAGCTTAACCGGACTAGCGGGAGTCGTGGGGACCGGGGAGCTGTTTTTT.

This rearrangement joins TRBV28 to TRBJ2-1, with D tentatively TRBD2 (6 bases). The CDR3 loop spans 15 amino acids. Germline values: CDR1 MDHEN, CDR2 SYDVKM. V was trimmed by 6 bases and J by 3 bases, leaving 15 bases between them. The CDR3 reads CASSAPGVFYNEQFF. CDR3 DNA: TGTGCCAGCAGCGCCCCGGGAGTTTTCTACAATGAGCAGTTCTTC.

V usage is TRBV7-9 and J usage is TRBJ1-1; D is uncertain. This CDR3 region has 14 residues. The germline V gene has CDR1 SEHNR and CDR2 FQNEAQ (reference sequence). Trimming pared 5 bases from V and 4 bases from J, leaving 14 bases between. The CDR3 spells CASSVGDLSTEAFF. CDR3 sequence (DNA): TGTGCCAGCAGCGTGGGAGATTTGAGCACTGAAGCTTTCTTT.

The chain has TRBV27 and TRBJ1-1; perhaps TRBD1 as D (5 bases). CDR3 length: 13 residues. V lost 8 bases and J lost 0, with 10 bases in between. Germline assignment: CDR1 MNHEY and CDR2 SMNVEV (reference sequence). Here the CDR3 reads CASVDSMNTEAFF. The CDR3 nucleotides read TGTGCCAGCGTAGACAGCATGAACACTGAAGCTTTCTTT.

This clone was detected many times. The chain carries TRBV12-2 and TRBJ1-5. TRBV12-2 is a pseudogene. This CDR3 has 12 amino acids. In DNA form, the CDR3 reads TGTGCATTTAAAGGGGGGGATCAGCCCCAGCATTTT. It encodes CAFKGGDQPQHF.

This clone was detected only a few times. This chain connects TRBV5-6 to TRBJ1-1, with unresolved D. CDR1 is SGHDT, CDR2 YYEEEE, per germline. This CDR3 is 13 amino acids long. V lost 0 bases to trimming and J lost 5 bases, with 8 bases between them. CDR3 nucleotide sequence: TGTGCCAGCAGCTTGGGGCCGGGAACTGAAGCTTTCTTT. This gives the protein CASSLGPGTEAFF. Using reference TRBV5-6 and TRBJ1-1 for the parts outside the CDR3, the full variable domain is DAGVTQSPTHLIKTRGQQVTLRCSPKSGHDTVSWYQQALGQGPQFIFQYYEEEERQRGNFPDRFSGHQFPNYSSELNVNALLLGDSALYLCASSLGPGTEAFFGQGTRLTVV.

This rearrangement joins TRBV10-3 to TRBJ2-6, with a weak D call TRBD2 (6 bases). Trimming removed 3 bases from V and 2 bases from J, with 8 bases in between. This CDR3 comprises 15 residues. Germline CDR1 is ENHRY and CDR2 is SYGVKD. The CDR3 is CAISDGGAGANVLTF. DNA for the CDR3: TGTGCCATCAGTGATGGAGGGGCTGGGGCCAACGTCCTGACTTTC.

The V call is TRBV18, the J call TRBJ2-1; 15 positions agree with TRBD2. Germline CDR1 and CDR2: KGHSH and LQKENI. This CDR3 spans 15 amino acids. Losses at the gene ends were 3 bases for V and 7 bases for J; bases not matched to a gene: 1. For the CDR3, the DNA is TGTGCCAGCTCACCGGGACTAGCGGGAGGAAATGAGCAGTTCTTC. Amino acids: CASSPGLAGGNEQFF.

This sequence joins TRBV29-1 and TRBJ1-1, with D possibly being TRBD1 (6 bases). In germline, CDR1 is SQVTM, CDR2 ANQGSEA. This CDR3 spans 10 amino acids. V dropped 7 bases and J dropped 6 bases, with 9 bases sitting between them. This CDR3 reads CSAGAAEAFF. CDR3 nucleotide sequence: TGCAGCGCGGGGGCCGCTGAAGCTTTCTTT.

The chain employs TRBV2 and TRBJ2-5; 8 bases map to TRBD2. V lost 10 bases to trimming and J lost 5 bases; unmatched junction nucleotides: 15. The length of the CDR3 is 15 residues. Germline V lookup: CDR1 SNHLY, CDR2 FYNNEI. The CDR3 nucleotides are TGTGCCACCGGGACTAGAAGGCCTTTAGGGGAGACCCAGTACTTC. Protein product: CATGTRRPLGETQYF.

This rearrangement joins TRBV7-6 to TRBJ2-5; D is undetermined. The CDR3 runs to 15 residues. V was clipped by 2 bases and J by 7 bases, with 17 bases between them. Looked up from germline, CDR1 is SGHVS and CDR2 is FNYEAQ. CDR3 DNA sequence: TGTGCCAGCAGCTTAAATCTCCGCGACGCTAGGACCCAGTACTTC. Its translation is CASSLNLRDARTQYF.

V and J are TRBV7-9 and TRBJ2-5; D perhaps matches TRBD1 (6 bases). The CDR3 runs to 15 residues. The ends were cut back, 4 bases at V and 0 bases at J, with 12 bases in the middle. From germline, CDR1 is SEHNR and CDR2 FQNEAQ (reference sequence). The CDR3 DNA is TGTGCCAGCAGCTCACAGGGCCAGTACCAAGAGACCCAGTACTTC. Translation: CASSSQGQYQETQYF.

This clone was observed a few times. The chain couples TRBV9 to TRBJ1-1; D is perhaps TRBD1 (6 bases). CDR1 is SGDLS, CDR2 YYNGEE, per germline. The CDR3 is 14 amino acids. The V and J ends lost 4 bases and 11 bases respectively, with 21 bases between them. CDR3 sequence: CASSPQRQVSGAFF. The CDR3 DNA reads TGTGCCAGCAGCCCCCAGAGACAGGTCTCTGGGGCTTTCTTT.

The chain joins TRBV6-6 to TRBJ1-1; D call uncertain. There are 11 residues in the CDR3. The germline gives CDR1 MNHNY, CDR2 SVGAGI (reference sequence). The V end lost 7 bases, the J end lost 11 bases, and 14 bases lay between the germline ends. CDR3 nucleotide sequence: TGTGCCAGCACCAACACCATCCTGGCTTTCTTT. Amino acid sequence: CASTNTILAFF.

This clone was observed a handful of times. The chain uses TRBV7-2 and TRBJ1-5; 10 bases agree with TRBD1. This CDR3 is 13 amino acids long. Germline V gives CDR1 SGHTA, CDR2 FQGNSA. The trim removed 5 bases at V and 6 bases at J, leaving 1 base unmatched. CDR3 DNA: TGTGCCAGCAGCAGGACAGGGGGTCAGCCCCAGCATTTT. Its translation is CASSRTGGQPQHF.

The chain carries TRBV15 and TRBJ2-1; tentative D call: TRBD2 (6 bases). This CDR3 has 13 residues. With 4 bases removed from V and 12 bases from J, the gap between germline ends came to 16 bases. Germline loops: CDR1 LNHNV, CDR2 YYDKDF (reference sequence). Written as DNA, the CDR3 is TGTGCCACCAGCATATTTCTAGCGAGGGGGCAGTTCTTC. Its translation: CATSIFLARGQFF.

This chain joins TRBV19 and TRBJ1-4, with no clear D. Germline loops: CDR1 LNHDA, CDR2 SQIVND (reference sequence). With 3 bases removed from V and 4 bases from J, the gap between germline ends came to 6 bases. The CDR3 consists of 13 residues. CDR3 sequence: CASSILRNEKLFF. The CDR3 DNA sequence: TGTGCCAGTAGTATCCTTCGTAATGAAAAACTGTTTTTT.

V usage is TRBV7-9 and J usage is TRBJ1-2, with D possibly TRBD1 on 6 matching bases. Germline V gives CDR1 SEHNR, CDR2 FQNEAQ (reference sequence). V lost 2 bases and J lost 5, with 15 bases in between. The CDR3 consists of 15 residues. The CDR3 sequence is CASSLTGTTAYGYTF. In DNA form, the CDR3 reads TGTGCCAGCAGCTTAACAGGGACTACGGCATATGGCTACACCTTC.

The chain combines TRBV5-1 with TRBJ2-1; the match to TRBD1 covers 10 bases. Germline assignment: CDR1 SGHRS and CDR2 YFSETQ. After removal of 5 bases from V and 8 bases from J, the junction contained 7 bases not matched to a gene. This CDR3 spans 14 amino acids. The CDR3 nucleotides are TGCGCCAGCAGTTCGGGACAGGGGTATGATGAGCAGTTCTTC. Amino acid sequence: CASSSGQGYDEQFF.

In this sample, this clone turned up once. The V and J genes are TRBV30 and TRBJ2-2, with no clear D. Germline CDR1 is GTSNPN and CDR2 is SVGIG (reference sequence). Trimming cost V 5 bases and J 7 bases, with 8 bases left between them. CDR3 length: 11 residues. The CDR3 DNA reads TGTGCCTGGGGGTCGGTCGGGGAGCTGTTTTTT. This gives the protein CAWGSVGELFF. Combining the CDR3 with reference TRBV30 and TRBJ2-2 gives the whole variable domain SQTIHQWPATLVQPVGSPLSLECTVEGTSNPNLYWYRQAAGRGLQLLFYSVGIGQISSEVPQNLSASRPQDRQFILSSKKLLLSDSGFYLCAWGSVGELFFGEGSRLTVL.

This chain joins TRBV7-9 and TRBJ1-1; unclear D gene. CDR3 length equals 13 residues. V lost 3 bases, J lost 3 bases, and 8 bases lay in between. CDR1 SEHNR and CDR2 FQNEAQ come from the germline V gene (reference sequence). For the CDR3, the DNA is TGTGCCAGCAGCTTTCACGAGGACACTGAAGCTTTCTTT. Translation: CASSFHEDTEAFF.

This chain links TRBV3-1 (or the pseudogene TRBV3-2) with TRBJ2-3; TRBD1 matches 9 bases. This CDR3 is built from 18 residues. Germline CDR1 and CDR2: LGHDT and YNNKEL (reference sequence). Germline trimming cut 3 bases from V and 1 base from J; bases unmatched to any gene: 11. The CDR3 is CASSHGLNYRGRTDTQYF. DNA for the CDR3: TGTGCCAGCAGCCACGGCTTAAATTACAGGGGGCGCACAGATACGCAGTATTTT.

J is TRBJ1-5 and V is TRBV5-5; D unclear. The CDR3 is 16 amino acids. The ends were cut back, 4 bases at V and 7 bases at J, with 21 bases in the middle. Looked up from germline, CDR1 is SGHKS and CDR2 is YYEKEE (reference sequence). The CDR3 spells CASSRLLPGSGQPQHF. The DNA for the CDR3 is TGTGCCAGCAGCCGCCTCCTTCCAGGTTCGGGGCAGCCCCAGCATTTT. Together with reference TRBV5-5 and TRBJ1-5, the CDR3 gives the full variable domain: DAGVTQSPTHLIKTRGQQVTLRCSPISGHKSVSWYQQVLGQGPQFIFQYYEKEERGRGNFPDRFSARQFPNYSSELNVNALLLGDSALYLCASSRLLPGSGQPQHFGDGTRLSIL.

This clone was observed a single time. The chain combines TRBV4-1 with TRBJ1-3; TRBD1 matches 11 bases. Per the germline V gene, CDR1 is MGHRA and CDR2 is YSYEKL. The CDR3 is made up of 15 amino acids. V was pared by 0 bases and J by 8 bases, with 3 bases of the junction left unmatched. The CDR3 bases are TGCGCCAGCAGCCAAGATGGGACAGGGGGGGACACCATATATTTT. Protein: CASSQDGTGGDTIYF.

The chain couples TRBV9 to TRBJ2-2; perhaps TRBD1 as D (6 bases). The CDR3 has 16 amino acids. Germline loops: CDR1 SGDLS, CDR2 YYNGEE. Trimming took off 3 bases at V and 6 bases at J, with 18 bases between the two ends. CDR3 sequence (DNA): TGTGCCAGCAGCGATTTTATGGGACACTCCGCCGGGGAGCTGTTTTTT. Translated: CASSDFMGHSAGELFF. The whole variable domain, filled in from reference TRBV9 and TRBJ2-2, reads DSGVTQTPKHLITATGQRVTLRCSPRSGDLSVYWYQQSLDQGLQFLIQYYNGEERAKGNILERFSAQQFPDLHSELNLSSLELGDSALYFCASSDFMGHSAGELFFGEGSRLTVL.

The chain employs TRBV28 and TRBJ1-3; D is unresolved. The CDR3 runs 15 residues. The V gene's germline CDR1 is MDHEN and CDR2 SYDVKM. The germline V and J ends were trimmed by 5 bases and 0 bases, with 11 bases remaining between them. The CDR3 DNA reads TGTGCCAGCAGTCCCGGGGTAACCTCTGGAAACACCATATATTTT. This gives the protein CASSPGVTSGNTIYF.

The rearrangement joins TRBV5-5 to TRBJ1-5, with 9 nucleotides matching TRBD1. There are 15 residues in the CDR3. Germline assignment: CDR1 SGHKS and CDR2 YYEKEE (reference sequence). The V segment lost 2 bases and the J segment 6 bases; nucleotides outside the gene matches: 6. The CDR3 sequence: CASSLQGATGQPQHF. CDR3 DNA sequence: TGTGCCAGCAGCTTACAGGGGGCGACGGGTCAGCCCCAGCATTTT.

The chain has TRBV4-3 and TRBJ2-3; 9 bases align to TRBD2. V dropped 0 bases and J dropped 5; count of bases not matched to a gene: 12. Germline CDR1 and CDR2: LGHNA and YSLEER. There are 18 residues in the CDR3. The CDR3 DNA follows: TGCGCCAGCAGCCAAGACGGCCTCGGGCGGGAGGGGGGAGATACGCAGTATTTT. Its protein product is CASSQDGLGREGGDTQYF.